Listed below are T cell receptor beta chains from one sample, sequenced in a study of blood T cell repertoires in COVID-19. Method: immunoSEQ multiplex PCR; TCRdb's copy keeps in-frame clones and lacks some. The data contain 210,000 or so clones, about 88% of them singletons. The sequencing input was peripheral blood. The receptors were sampled from a middle-aged woman who had recovered from COVID-19. CDR3s include the opening cysteine and the closing phenylalanine or tryptophan. A D gene is named only where the DNA matches it firmly. Clone sizes are given selectively: once, few, many, or a class where the clone is expanded.

v_call	d_call	clone_size	j_call	cdr3_nt	cdr3_aa
TRBV12-5	TRBD1	once	TRBJ1-6	TGTGCTAGTGCCTCCTTAAGGGACAGGAGCCGTCATAAGATAGGCTTCCATTCACCCCTCCACTTT	CASASLRDRSRHKIGFHSPLHF
TRBV28	NA	once	TRBJ2-2	TGTGCCAGCAGATATTCTAGTGGTATCGGGGAGCTGTTTTTT	CASRYSSGIGELFF
TRBV9	NA	NA	TRBJ1-1	TGTGCCAGCAGCGTAGCTGCGGGATCGGCAGGGATTAACACTGAAGCTTTCTTT	CASSVAAGSAGINTEAFF
TRBV5-1	TRBD2	NA	TRBJ2-1	TGCGCCAGCAGGAAGGATTCTAGCGGGGGAAGGGGTGGTGAGCAGTTCTTC	CASRKDSSGGRGGEQFF
TRBV7-9	NA	NA	TRBJ1-1	TGTGCCAGCAGCTCTTTCACTGAAGCTTTCTTT	CASSSFTEAFF
TRBV4-2	NA	NA	TRBJ1-1	TGTGCCAGCAGCCTGGGAGGAGACACTGAAGCTTTCTTT	CASSLGGDTEAFF
TRBV4-2	TRBD2	NA	TRBJ2-7	TGTGCCAGCAGCCAAGCTCCCAGGGAGCGGGAACTCTACGAGCAGTACTTC	CASSQAPRERELYEQYF
TRBV5-1	NA	NA	TRBJ2-1	TGCGCCAGCAGCCCTCTAGCGCGCTCCTACAATGAGCAGTTCTTC	CASSPLARSYNEQFF
TRBV3-1/TRBV3-2	TRBD2	NA	TRBJ2-2	TGTGCCAGCAGCCCTCGAGGAGCGGGGACCACCGGGGAGCTGTTTTTT	CASSPRGAGTTGELFF
TRBV30	NA	NA	TRBJ2-1	TGTGCCTGGAGTGGGGCAGGTGTACAGTTCTTC	CAWSGAGVQFF
TRBV6-5	TRBD2	NA	TRBJ2-5	TGTGCCAGCAGTTACTCAAGGACTAGCGGGGGAGAGACCCAGTACTTC	CASSYSRTSGGETQYF
TRBV20-1	TRBD1	NA	TRBJ1-5	TGCAGTGCTAGTAACAGGGGGCTCAATCAGCCCCAGCATTTT	CSASNRGLNQPQHF
TRBV9	NA	NA	TRBJ2-7	TGTGCCAGCAGCGTAGGGGGGACACATTCCTACGAGCAGTACTTC	CASSVGGTHSYEQYF
TRBV19	NA	NA	TRBJ1-3	TGTGCCAGTAGGCAACAGGGTCCTGGAAACACCATATATTTT	CASRQQGPGNTIYF
TRBV18	TRBD1	NA	TRBJ2-1	TGTGCCAGCTCGGCCGGGACAGGGGGTTTCAATGAGCAGTTCTTC	CASSAGTGGFNEQFF
TRBV7-9	NA	NA	TRBJ1-1	TGTGCCAGCAGCCCTTCCAGGGGCTTAGCGAACACTGAAGCTTTCTTT	CASSPSRGLANTEAFF
TRBV12-3/TRBV12-4	NA	NA	TRBJ1-3	TGTGCCACCTCGGCAGGGAGGTACACCATATATTTT	CATSAGRYTIYF
TRBV12-3/TRBV12-4	NA	NA	TRBJ2-7	TGTGCCAGCAGTCCCGGGATCTACGAGCAGTACTTC	CASSPGIYEQYF
TRBV30	TRBD2	NA	TRBJ2-1	TGTGCCTGGACTAGCGGGAGCAGCTCCTACAATGAGCAGTTCTTC	CAWTSGSSSYNEQFF
TRBV5-6	NA	once	TRBJ2-7	TGTGCCAGCAGCGCCGGACTGCTGGCCTACGAGCAGTACTTC	CASSAGLLAYEQYF
TRBV4-2	TRBD2	NA	TRBJ2-7	TGTGCCAGCAGCCAAGTGAGCGGGAGTGCCTACGAGCAGTACTTC	CASSQVSGSAYEQYF
TRBV9	NA	NA	TRBJ2-2	TGTGCCAGCAGCGTAGTCGAGGGACACCGCACCGGGGAGCTGTTTTTT	CASSVVEGHRTGELFF
TRBV7-8	NA	NA	TRBJ2-5	TGTGCCAGCAGCTTAGTTTTGTCAGGCCAAGAGACCCAGTACTTC	CASSLVLSGQETQYF
TRBV12-5	TRBD1	NA	TRBJ1-2	TGTGCTAGTGGTTTGGGGACAGGGGTTAGTACTAACTATGGCTACACCTTC	CASGLGTGVSTNYGYTF
TRBV5-4	NA	NA	TRBJ2-4	TGTGCCAGCAGCTTGGAACCCGGTATAGCCAAAAACATTCAGTACTTC	CASSLEPGIAKNIQYF
TRBV29-1	TRBD2	NA	TRBJ2-5	TGCAGCGTTGAAAAGGGTAGCGGGAGAAGGGAGACCCAGTACTTC	CSVEKGSGRRETQYF
TRBV4-3	TRBD2	NA	TRBJ2-1	TGCGCCAGCAGCCAAGGCCGACTAGCGGGTAATGAGCAGTTCTTC	CASSQGRLAGNEQFF
TRBV29-1	TRBD1	NA	TRBJ2-4	TGCAGCGCCACTATACCGACAGGGGAGTACTTC	CSATIPTGEYF
TRBV7-8	NA	NA	TRBJ2-1	TGTGCCAGCAGCTTAGCCCCAGGGCGCAATGAGCAGTTCTTC	CASSLAPGRNEQFF
TRBV7-8	NA	NA	TRBJ1-4	TGTGCCAGCAGCACATCGGACAGACGGGAAAAACTGTTTTTT	CASSTSDRREKLFF
TRBV7-9	NA	NA	TRBJ2-1	TGTGCCAGCAGCTTATCAGGCGGGCTGTCCTACAATGAGCAGTTCTTC	CASSLSGGLSYNEQFF
TRBV7-2	NA	few	TRBJ1-4	TGTGCCAGCAGCGCCGACAGAGAAAAACTGTTTTTT	CASSADREKLFF
TRBV19	TRBD2	NA	TRBJ2-2	TGTGCCAGTCCCGCGGGACTAGCGGAGAACACCGGGGAGCTGTTTTTT	CASPAGLAENTGELFF
TRBV19	TRBD2	NA	TRBJ2-7	TGTGCCAGTAGTATAGGATCGCTAGCGGCGCCCTACGAGCAGTACTTC	CASSIGSLAAPYEQYF
TRBV9	TRBD2	NA	TRBJ2-1	TGTGCCAGCAGCATAGGCGTCGGGGGGAGCTCCTACAATGAGCAGTTCTTC	CASSIGVGGSSYNEQFF
TRBV27	TRBD2	NA	TRBJ2-7	TGTGCCAGCACCCCAGGGGTAGCGGGAGAGGATGGGGAGCAGTACTTC	CASTPGVAGEDGEQYF
TRBV6-5	NA	NA	TRBJ1-2	TGTGCCAGCAGTTATTTCAAACAGGGTTCGAAAGGCTACACCTTC	CASSYFKQGSKGYTF
TRBV11-1	NA	NA	TRBJ2-7	TGTGCCAGCACCTCCTTAGTTCGAGATTCGGCCTACGAGCAGTACTTC	CASTSLVRDSAYEQYF
TRBV21-1	NA	NA	TRBJ2-1	TGTGCCAGCAGCAATCACAAAGGGACTAGCGGGAGGAATGAGCAGTTCTTC	CASSNHKGTSGRNEQFF
TRBV29-1	TRBD2	NA	TRBJ2-3	TGCAGCGCCGTCACCCGGCGAACTAGCGAAGACACAGATACGCAGTATTTT	CSAVTRRTSEDTDTQYF
TRBV6-1	NA	NA	TRBJ1-1	TGTGCCAGCAGTATGGAGGGGTTATCTGAAGCTTTCTTT	CASSMEGLSEAFF